The 5 T cell receptor beta chains listed next were all sequenced from one sample in a study of CD8 T cells in ankylosing spondylitis. TCRdb reanalysed the 5' RACE reads using MiXCR and keeps one entry per CDR3 protein. The top ten clones hold approximately 32% of a sample with under 300,000 distinct CDR3 sequences, under 20% of them seen once. What was sequenced was blood, either unsorted or a sorted T cell fraction (not recorded which). The receptor source for this set is a male donor with ankylosing spondylitis or in good health (not recorded which).

This clonotype was observed many times. The V and J genes are TRBV27 and TRBJ1-1; D gene ambiguous. The V end was cut by 8 bases, the J end by 0 bases, with 10 bases between. The CDR3 extends over 13 amino acids. Germline V gene sequence: CDR1 MNHEY, CDR2 SMNVEV (reference sequence). The CDR3 bases are TGTGCCAGCCTGGGTAGACTGAACACTGAAGCTTTCTTT. It encodes CASLGRLNTEAFF.

This clonotype turned up a few times. This rearrangement joins TRBV27 to TRBJ2-1; tentative D call: TRBD1 (6 bases). Germline-derived CDR1 and CDR2 are MNHEY and SMNVEV (reference sequence). The length of the CDR3 is 15 residues. The V and J ends lost 5 bases and 1 base respectively, with 12 bases between them. CDR3 bases: TGTGCCAGCAGTCCAAACAGGGAGTCCTACAATGAGCAGTTCTTC. It is translated as CASSPNRESYNEQFF.

The genes are TRBV13 and TRBJ2-7; D remains ambiguous. Trimming stripped 0 bases from V and 5 bases from J, with 8 bases between. There are 13 residues in the CDR3. Germline values: CDR1 PRHDT, CDR2 FYEKMQ (reference sequence). The CDR3 here is CASSLGAADEQYF. Here the CDR3 DNA reads TGTGCCAGCAGCTTAGGCGCGGCAGACGAGCAGTACTTC.

This clonotype was observed a handful of times. The chain uses TRBV12-5 and TRBJ2-3; 9 positions agree with TRBD2. Germline values: CDR1 LGHNT, CDR2 FRNRAP. V dropped 3 bases and J dropped 6; count of bases not matched to a gene: 7. CDR3 size: 15 residues. CDR3 coding DNA: TGTGCTAGTGGTTTTGGTAGCGGGAGTATCGATACGCAGTATTTT. Translated: CASGFGSGSIDTQYF.

The rearrangement joins TRBV9 to TRBJ2-5, with D unclear. CDR3 length: 14 amino acids. The germline V and J ends were trimmed by 0 bases and 1 base, with 7 bases remaining between them. Germline V CDR1 and CDR2: SGDLS, YYNGEE. CDR3 sequence reads: CASSVGWPQETQYF. The CDR3 region has the DNA TGTGCCAGCAGCGTAGGGTGGCCCCAAGAGACCCAGTACTTC.